This T cell receptor beta chain was sequenced during a study of T cell responses to AZD1222 COVID-19 vaccine. Whole-study results and caveats: Reportedly, close to half of spike-specific TCRs are directed against unmutated variant regions. Only a handful of AZD1222 recipients, several in all, had baseline seropositivity. White British donors predominated, females outnumbered males, and clonal diversity was possibly underestimated. Vaccination with two AZD1222 doses was followed by a rise in Spike-specific TCR breadth and depth.

On this clone: The antigen is undetermined.

The repertoire was sequenced with immunoSEQ multiplex PCR; TCRdb's copy has only in-frame clones and lacks some. The sample consists of over 100,000 clones, about 90% of them appearing once. There are 13 residues in the CDR3. Trimming left V 8 bases short and J 6 bases short, with 14 bases between. CDR1 and CDR2 (germline): SGHTA, FQGNSA. The genes are TRBV7-2 and TRBJ2-1, with a weak D call TRBD1 (5 bases). Sequencing used peripheral blood, obtained on day 0 of AZD1222 vaccination. The TCR was taken from an adult in good health. CDR3 residues: CASQGSILNEQFF. DNA of the CDR3: TGTGCCAGCCAGGGTTCAATTCTCAATGAGCAGTTCTTC.